Below, one T cell receptor beta chain is given with its context. This sample stems from a study of blood T cell repertoires in COVID-19. Study at large: The United States, Italy and Spain were the sources of the acute and convalescent COVID-19 samples.

Germline CDR1 reads LNHDA; CDR2 reads SQIVND (reference sequence). The CDR3 is 16 amino acids. V was clipped by 7 bases and J by 5 bases, with 18 bases between them. In the original analysis: The assay estimated nucleated cells by amplifying reference gene primers. Clones were sequenced by immunoSEQ multiplex PCR, and TCRdb holds only the in-frame ones, with some missing. V, J and clone size derive from that table, while D and trimming were established from the DNA sequence. This table has 150,000 to 200,000 clones, 82% appearing once. Enrollees, about 18 to 95 years old, lived in 24 US areas. Two consecutive negative NP/OP PCR tests, clearance, or resolved symptoms defined Cohort 3 recovery.

The chain couples TRBV19 to TRBJ1-6; a possible D gene is TRBD1 (5 bases). The material sequenced was PBMCs or T cells enriched from blood (not recorded which). This receptor was identified in a man aged 60-69 years who had recovered from COVID-19. CDR3 nucleotides: TGTGCCAGTAAGAGGAGAGGCGGGGACCATAATTCACCCCTCCACTTT. Its protein product is CASKRRGGDHNSPLHF.